Listed here are 12 T cell receptor beta chains from one sample, sequenced in a study of blood T cell repertoires in COVID-19. The data were produced by immunoSEQ multiplex PCR, yet TCRdb's version contains in-frame clones alone and is incomplete. The sample contains roughly 120,000 clones, under 95% of which appear only once. The sample consisted of peripheral blood. The source is a middle-aged man with active COVID-19.

The chain employs TRBV27 and TRBJ2-3; no clear D gene. CDR1 is MNHEY and CDR2 is SMNVEV in the germline V gene (reference sequence). This CDR3 is built from 13 residues. V was clipped by 2 bases and J by 5 bases, with 8 bases between them. The DNA of the CDR3 is TGTGCCAGCAGTTTACGGTCTAAAGATACGCAGTATTTT. Its translation: CASSLRSKDTQYF.

This clone was seen only once. This rearrangement joins TRBV29-1 to TRBJ1-2; a possible D gene is TRBD1 (5 bases). The CDR3 has 10 amino acids. Trimming took 4 bases from V and 6 from J, leaving 6 bases between them. The germline gives CDR1 SQVTM, CDR2 ANQGSEA. CDR3 loop: CSVGGDGYTF. CDR3 DNA sequence: TGCAGCGTTGGGGGGGATGGCTACACCTTC.

This rearrangement joins TRBV7-9 to TRBJ2-7; 10 bases are a match to TRBD1. Unmatched junction bases numbered 6, after V lost 5 bases and J lost 5 bases. The germline gives CDR1 SEHNR, CDR2 FQNEAQ (reference sequence). The CDR3 runs 14 residues. The CDR3 reads CASSRPGTGDEQYF. CDR3 sequence (DNA): TGTGCCAGCAGCCGTCCCGGGACAGGGGACGAGCAGTACTTC.

V is TRBV9 and J is TRBJ1-3; D is unresolved. Looked up from germline, CDR1 is SGDLS and CDR2 is YYNGEE. This CDR3 region has 14 residues. V lost 2 bases and J lost 0, with 6 bases in between. The DNA of the CDR3 is TGTGCCAGCAGCGTGCGGAACTCTGGAAACACCATATATTTT. It specifies CASSVRNSGNTIYF.

This rearrangement joins TRBV7-2 to TRBJ1-5; tentative D call: TRBD1 (5 bases). Germline V gene sequence: CDR1 SGHTA, CDR2 FQGNSA. The CDR3 is 16 amino acids. Between the trimmed V and J ends, which lost 1 base and 3 bases, there was a span of 13 bases. This CDR3 is CASSLVGSGVNQPQHF. The CDR3 nucleotides are TGTGCCAGCAGCTTAGTAGGATCGGGGGTCAATCAGCCCCAGCATTTT.

The CDR3 protein is CASSWTSSYEQYF. The DNA of the CDR3 is TGCGCCAGCAGCTGGACTAGCAGCTACGAGCAGTACTTC. This chain uses TRBV5-1 with TRBJ2-7; TRBD2 matches 8 bases. Germline V gene lookup returns CDR1 SGHRS and CDR2 YFSETQ. This CDR3 comprises 13 residues. The junction had 2 bases not matched to a gene; V was cut back by 3 bases and J by 3 bases.

The rearrangement uses TRBV6-6 and TRBJ2-1; TRBD1 matches 8 bases. J was trimmed by 2 bases and V by 7 bases; bases with no gene match: 4. The CDR3 has 14 residues. The germline gives CDR1 MNHNY, CDR2 SVGAGI (reference sequence). CDR3 protein: CASNGQGAYNEQFF. CDR3 coding DNA: TGTGCCAGCAACGGACAGGGCGCCTACAATGAGCAGTTCTTC.

This rearrangement joins TRBV19 to TRBJ1-1; D call uncertain. CDR1 is LNHDA and CDR2 is SQIVND in the germline V gene (reference sequence). The germline V and J ends were trimmed by 10 bases and 0 bases, with 21 bases remaining between them. The length of the CDR3 is 16 residues. The CDR3 nucleotides are TGTGCCACCGCGGCCGCCTTCAGCGGGTTGAACACTGAAGCTTTCTTT. Its protein product is CATAAAFSGLNTEAFF.

The genes are TRBV10-3 and TRBJ2-1, with 7 bases identical to TRBD2. This CDR3 is built from 15 residues. V lost 6 bases, J lost 1 base, and 6 bases stayed unmatched. Germline CDR1 and CDR2: ENHRY and SYGVKD. In DNA form, the CDR3 reads TGTGCCATCAGGGAAGCGGGACGGTCCTACAATGAGCAGTTCTTC. Translated: CAIREAGRSYNEQFF.

The rearrangement links TRBV18 to TRBJ2-5; 9 bases align to TRBD2. CDR3 length: 17 amino acids. V dropped 2 bases and J dropped 5; count of bases not matched to a gene: 12. CDR1 KGHSH and CDR2 LQKENI come from the germline V gene. The CDR3 region has the DNA TGTGCCAGCTCACCATTATCCGGCGGGAGGGCCTCGGAGACCCAGTACTTC. Protein product: CASSPLSGGRASETQYF.

This chain joins TRBV7-8 and TRBJ1-1, with a tentative D call TRBD1 (6 bases). CDR1 is SGHVS and CDR2 is FQNEAQ in the germline V gene. Trimming removed 0 bases at V and 1 base at J, with 6 bases between. CDR3 length: 14 amino acids. This CDR3 is CASSLADRNTEAFF. In DNA form, the CDR3 reads TGTGCCAGCAGCTTAGCGGACAGGAACACTGAAGCTTTCTTT.

The chain uses TRBV6-1 and TRBJ1-3, with D possibly being TRBD1 (5 bases). Per the germline V gene, CDR1 is MNHNS and CDR2 is SASEGT. Trimming took 0 bases from V and 2 from J, leaving 8 bases between them. The CDR3 loop spans 15 amino acids. CDR3 sequence reads: CASSEAPGAGNTIYF. Written as DNA, the CDR3 is TGTGCCAGCAGTGAAGCGCCGGGGGCTGGAAACACCATATATTTT.